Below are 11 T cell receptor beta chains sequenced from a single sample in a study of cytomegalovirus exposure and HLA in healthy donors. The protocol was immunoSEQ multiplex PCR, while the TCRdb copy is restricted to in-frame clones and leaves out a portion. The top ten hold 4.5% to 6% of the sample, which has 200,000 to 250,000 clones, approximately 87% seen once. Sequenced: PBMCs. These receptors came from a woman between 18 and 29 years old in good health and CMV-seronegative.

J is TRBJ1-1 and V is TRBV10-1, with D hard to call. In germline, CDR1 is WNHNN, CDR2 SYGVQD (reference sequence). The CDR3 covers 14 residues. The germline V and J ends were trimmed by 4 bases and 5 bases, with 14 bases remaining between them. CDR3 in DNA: TGCGCCAGCAGTGTAGCGGGCCCGGGAACTGAAGCTTTCTTT. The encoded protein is CASSVAGPGTEAFF.

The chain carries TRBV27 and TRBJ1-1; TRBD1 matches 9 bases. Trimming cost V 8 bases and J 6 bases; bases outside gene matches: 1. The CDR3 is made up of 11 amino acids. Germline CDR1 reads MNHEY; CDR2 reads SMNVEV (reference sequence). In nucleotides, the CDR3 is TGTGCCAGCGGACAGGGGCCTGAAGCTTTCTTT. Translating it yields CASGQGPEAFF.

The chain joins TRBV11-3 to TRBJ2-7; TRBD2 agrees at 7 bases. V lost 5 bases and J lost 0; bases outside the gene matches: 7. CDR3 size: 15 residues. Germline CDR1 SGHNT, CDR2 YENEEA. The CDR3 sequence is CASSRGGGSSYEQYF. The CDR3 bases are TGTGCCAGCAGCCGAGGCGGGGGAAGCTCCTACGAGCAGTACTTC.

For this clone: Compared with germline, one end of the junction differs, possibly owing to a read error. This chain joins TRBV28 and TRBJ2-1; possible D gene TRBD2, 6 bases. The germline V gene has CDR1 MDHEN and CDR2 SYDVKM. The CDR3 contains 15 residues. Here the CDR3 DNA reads TGTGCCAGCAGTCCCGGGACGGCGGGGTACATTGAGCAGTTCTTC. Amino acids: CASSPGTAGYIEQFF.

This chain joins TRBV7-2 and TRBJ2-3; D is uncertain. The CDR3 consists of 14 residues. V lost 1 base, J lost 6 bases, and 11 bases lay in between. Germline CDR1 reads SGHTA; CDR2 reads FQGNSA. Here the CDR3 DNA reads TGTGCCAGCAGCTTAGATGGCCCCTTGGATACGCAGTATTTT. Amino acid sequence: CASSLDGPLDTQYF.

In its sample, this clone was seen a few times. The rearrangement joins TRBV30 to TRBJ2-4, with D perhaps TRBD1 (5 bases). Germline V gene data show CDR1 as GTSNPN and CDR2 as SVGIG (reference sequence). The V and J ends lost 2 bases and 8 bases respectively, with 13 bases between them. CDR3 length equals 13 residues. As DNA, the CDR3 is TGTGCCTGGAGTTCCCGCCAGGGTGACATTCAGTACTTC. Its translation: CAWSSRQGDIQYF. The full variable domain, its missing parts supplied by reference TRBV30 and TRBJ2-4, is SQTIHQWPATLVQPVGSPLSLECTVEGTSNPNLYWYRQAAGRGLQLLFYSVGIGQISSEVPQNLSASRPQDRQFILSSKKLLLSDSGFYLCAWSSRQGDIQYFGAGTRLSVL.

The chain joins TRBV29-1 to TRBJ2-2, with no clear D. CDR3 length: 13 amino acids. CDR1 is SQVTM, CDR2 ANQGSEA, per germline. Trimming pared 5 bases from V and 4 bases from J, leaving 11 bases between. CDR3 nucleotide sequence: TGCAGCGTTCCCGACGGAAGCACCGGGGAGCTGTTTTTT. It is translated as CSVPDGSTGELFF.

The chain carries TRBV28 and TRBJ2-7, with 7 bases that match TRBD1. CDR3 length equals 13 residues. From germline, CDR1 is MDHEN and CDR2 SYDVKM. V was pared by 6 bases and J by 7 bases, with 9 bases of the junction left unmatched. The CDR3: CASSPGTVGEQYF. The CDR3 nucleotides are TGTGCCAGCAGCCCTGGGACAGTAGGGGAGCAGTACTTC.

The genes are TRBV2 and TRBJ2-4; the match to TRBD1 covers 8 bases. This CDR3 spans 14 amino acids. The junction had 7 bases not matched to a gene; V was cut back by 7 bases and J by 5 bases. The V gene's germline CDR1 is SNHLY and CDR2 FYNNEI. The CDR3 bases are TGTGCCAGCACAATTCCGACAGGGGAAAACATTCAGTACTTC. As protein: CASTIPTGENIQYF.

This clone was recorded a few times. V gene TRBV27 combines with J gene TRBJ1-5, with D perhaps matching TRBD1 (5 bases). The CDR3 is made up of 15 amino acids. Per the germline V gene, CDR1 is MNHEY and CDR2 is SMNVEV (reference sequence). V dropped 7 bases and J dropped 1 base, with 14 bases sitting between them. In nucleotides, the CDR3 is TGTGCCAGCACTTGGCGGGGGGGGAGCAATCAGCCCCAGCATTTT. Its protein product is CASTWRGGSNQPQHF.

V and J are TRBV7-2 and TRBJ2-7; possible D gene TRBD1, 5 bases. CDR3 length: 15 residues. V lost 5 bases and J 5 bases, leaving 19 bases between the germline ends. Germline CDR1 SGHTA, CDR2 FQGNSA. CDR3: CASSLTGLVLNEQYF. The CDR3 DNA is TGTGCCAGCAGCCTTACAGGTTTGGTATTGAACGAGCAGTACTTC.